This TCR beta chain is from a study of cytomegalovirus exposure and HLA in healthy donors. This clone was seen a few times. What it binds is not known. This PCR relied on a set of 60 Vbeta primers and 13 Jbeta primers. This table comes from immunoSEQ multiplex PCR, and its TCRdb copy is limited to in-frame clones, with some not included. The sample yields 100,000 to 150,000 clones, approximately 69% seen once. General study results and limits: When analyzed later, a missense DCLRE1C variant was found to be linked to TCR beta V- and J-gene trimming. A cluster of highly shared sequence variants was likely a sequencing artifact.

The specimen was PBMCs. The clonotype was recovered from a man aged 35 to 55 in good health and CMV-seropositive.

The CDR3 protein is CASSDRRGSPLHF. DNA of the CDR3: TGTGCCAGCAGCGACAGGCGCGGTTCACCCCTCCACTTT. V is TRBV6-1 and J is TRBJ1-6; possibly TRBD1 for D (6 bases). The CDR3 has 13 amino acids. The germline CDR1 and CDR2 sequences are MNHNS and SASEGT. V dropped 6 bases and J dropped 9 bases, with 12 bases sitting between them.